These 25 T cell receptor beta chains came from one sample sequenced in a study of T-cell reconstitution after alpha-beta-depleted transplantation in children. As it was prepared, the TCRbeta library received unique molecular identifiers. TCRdb processed the PCR reads anew with MiXCR; each CDR3 protein has one entry. The table has a few hundred thousand distinct CDR3 sequences, approximately 9.9% seen once. The input for sequencing was PBMCs from the stem cell graft donor, taken from the stem cell graft. Receptors originate from a human donor who donated a stem cell graft to a child with SCID.

In its sample, this clonotype was seen many times. V usage is TRBV5-1 and J usage is TRBJ2-3, with unresolved D. Looked up from germline, CDR1 is SGHRS and CDR2 is YFSETQ. Trimming cost V 5 bases and J 6 bases, with 7 bases left between them. The CDR3 has 11 residues. The CDR3 DNA is TGCGCCAGCAGGTTTAGTGATACGCAGTATTTT. Translation: CASRFSDTQYF.

There are many counts of this clonotype. The rearrangement links TRBV20-1 to TRBJ1-1; perhaps TRBD1 as D (6 bases). The V and J ends lost 0 bases and 5 bases respectively, with 13 bases between them. Germline CDR1 reads DFQATT; CDR2 reads SNEGSKA (reference sequence). CDR3 size: 14 residues. The CDR3 sequence: CSARDGGAGTEAFF. In DNA, the CDR3 is TGCAGTGCTAGAGATGGGGGGGCCGGGACTGAAGCTTTCTTT.

This clonotype was recorded many times. The gene calls are TRBV5-1 and TRBJ2-3; D remains unclear. This CDR3 has 14 residues. With 5 bases removed from V and 0 bases from J, the gap between germline ends came to 10 bases. Germline CDR1 and CDR2: SGHRS and YFSETQ. The DNA of the CDR3 is TGCGCCAGCAGGGTAATTCTTAGCACAGATACGCAGTATTTT. Protein sequence: CASRVILSTDTQYF.

In its sample, this clonotype was seen a few times. The chain links TRBV5-1 to TRBJ2-7; D perhaps matches TRBD2 (5 bases). The length of the CDR3 is 16 residues. Germline assignment: CDR1 SGHRS and CDR2 YFSETQ. The V end was cut by 1 base, the J end by 2 bases, with 16 bases between. The CDR3 reads CASSLQIIEGTYEQYF. The CDR3 DNA is TGCGCCAGCAGCTTGCAGATCATCGAGGGTACCTACGAGCAGTACTTC.

This clonotype was observed at least ten times. The V call is TRBV12-3 or TRBV12-4, the J call TRBJ2-2; 8 bases agree with TRBD2. The CDR3 runs 16 residues. V trimming: 5 bases; J trimming: 1 base; junction bases outside the gene matches: 6. CDR3 protein: CASSPIAGKNTGELFF. The CDR3 DNA sequence: TGTGCCAGCAGTCCCATAGCGGGGAAGAACACCGGGGAGCTGTTTTTT.

This clonotype was seen ten or more times. The chain uses TRBV7-8 and TRBJ2-3; TRBD2 aligns across 15 bases. Germline V CDR1 and CDR2: SGHVS, FQNEAQ. The V segment lost 4 bases and the J segment 2 bases; nucleotides outside the gene matches: 7. This CDR3 comprises 18 residues. CDR3 sequence reads: CASSSGLAGGVYTDTQYF. CDR3 sequence (DNA): TGTGCCAGCAGCTCAGGACTAGCGGGGGGGGTTTACACAGATACGCAGTATTTT.

This clonotype has at least ten counts. The J gene is TRBJ1-4, the V gene TRBV3-1, with D possibly TRBD1 on 6 matching bases. The CDR3 covers 18 residues. V lost 1 base and J lost 3, with 18 bases in between. Germline CDR1 LGHDT, CDR2 YNNKEL (reference sequence). The CDR3 bases are TGTGCCAGCAGCCAAGGTCATGGGGGGGGCCACGCTAATGAAAAACTGTTTTTT. Protein product: CASSQGHGGGHANEKLFF.

This clonotype showed up many times. The chain combines TRBV5-1 with TRBJ1-1; a possible D gene is TRBD1 (5 bases). The V gene lost 0 bases and the J gene lost 6 bases, with 6 bases spanning the gap. The CDR3 runs to 12 residues. CDR1 is SGHRS, CDR2 YFSETQ, per germline. This chain's CDR3 is CASSLEGPEAFF. The CDR3 DNA reads as TGCGCCAGCAGCTTGGAGGGGCCTGAAGCTTTCTTT.

The table lists this clonotype with many counts. The V and J genes are TRBV20-1 and TRBJ1-6; a weak D match, TRBD1 (6 bases). From germline, CDR1 is DFQATT and CDR2 SNEGSKA (reference sequence). The CDR3 sequence is 15 residues long. Trimming removed 2 bases at V and 5 bases at J, with 13 bases between. The CDR3 DNA reads TGCAGTGCTAGAAGGTCGGGGGCAAATAATTCACCCCTCCACTTT. Its protein product is CSARRSGANNSPLHF.

This clonotype was detected ten times or more. The chain uses TRBV20-1 and TRBJ1-5; 7 bases align to TRBD1. Losses at the gene ends were 6 bases for V and 5 bases for J; bases not matched to a gene: 4. CDR3 length equals 12 residues. Per germline, CDR1 DFQATT and CDR2 SNEGSKA (reference sequence). This CDR3 is CSARGFDQPQHF. DNA for the CDR3: TGCAGTGCCAGGGGGTTTGATCAGCCCCAGCATTTT.

This clonotype came up many times. The CDR3 sequence: CASSKLAGGAPGELFF. DNA for the CDR3: TGTGCCAGCAGTAAACTAGCGGGGGGGGCCCCCGGGGAGCTGTTTTTT. The V call is TRBV27, the J call TRBJ2-2; 13 bases fit TRBD2. The germline V gene encodes CDR1 MNHEY and CDR2 SMNVEV (reference sequence). There are 16 residues in the CDR3. Trimming at V came to 5 bases and at J to 6 bases, leaving 6 bases not matched to a gene.

This clonotype showed up many times. The chain carries TRBV7-9 and TRBJ1-3, with D tentatively TRBD1 (5 bases). The V end lost 4 bases, the J end lost 2 bases, and 15 bases lay between the germline ends. The CDR3 sequence is 16 residues long. Germline V gene sequence: CDR1 SEHNR, CDR2 FQNEAQ (reference sequence). The CDR3 reads CASSSTWDRTGNTIYF. CDR3 nucleotides: TGTGCCAGCAGCTCGACTTGGGACCGGACTGGAAACACCATATATTTT.

This clonotype occurred many times. The CDR3 coding sequence is TGTGCCAGCAGTTTCACTACGCGAAACACAGATACGCAGTATTTT. It specifies CASSFTTRNTDTQYF. The gene calls are TRBV12-3 or TRBV12-4 and TRBJ2-3; D ambiguous. The V end was cut by 3 bases, the J end by 2 bases, with 12 bases between. The CDR3 loop spans 15 amino acids.

The V gene is TRBV11-2, the J gene TRBJ1-5, with D hard to call. Trimming removed 0 bases at V and 3 bases at J, with 6 bases between. The germline CDR1 and CDR2 sequences are SGHAT and FQNNGV. The CDR3 covers 14 residues. The CDR3 coding sequence is TGTGCCAGCAGCTTAGATTGGGCCAATCAGCCCCAGCATTTT. This codes for CASSLDWANQPQHF.

This clonotype was observed at least ten times. The CDR3 DNA reads TGTGCCAGCAGCTTGGGGGGGCTTGAGACCCAGTACTTC. This sequence encodes CASSLGGLETQYF. V and J are TRBV5-6 and TRBJ2-5, with D perhaps TRBD1 (6 bases). In germline, CDR1 is SGHDT, CDR2 YYEEEE. CDR3 length equals 13 residues. Trimming took off 0 bases at V and 5 bases at J, with 8 bases between the two ends.

This clonotype was detected many times. The chain joins TRBV9 to TRBJ2-1; 12 nucleotides agree with TRBD2. The CDR3 totals 17 residues. Trimming cost V 0 bases and J 3 bases; bases outside gene matches: 4. CDR1 SGDLS and CDR2 YYNGEE come from the germline V gene. In DNA, the CDR3 is TGTGCCAGCAGCGTAGGACTAGCGGGGGTCCTCTACAATGAGCAGTTCTTC. Its translation: CASSVGLAGVLYNEQFF.

This clonotype has a count of ten or more. The genes are TRBV12-3 or TRBV12-4 and TRBJ1-1, with D possibly TRBD1 on 5 matching bases. Trimming took 5 bases from V and 2 from J, leaving 15 bases between them. CDR3 length: 15 amino acids. For the CDR3, the DNA is TGTGCCAGCAGTGCCAGTTGGACACGAAACACTGAAGCTTTCTTT. Translation: CASSASWTRNTEAFF.

This clonotype was detected many times. The chain has TRBV7-7 and TRBJ1-4; D remains ambiguous. The V end lost 1 base, the J end lost 10 bases, and 10 bases lay between the germline ends. The CDR3 consists of 13 residues. Germline values: CDR1 SSHAT, CDR2 FNYEAQ (reference sequence). The CDR3 DNA reads as TGTGCCAGCAGCTTAGGACCTCCTGGAAAACTGTTTTTT. Translated: CASSLGPPGKLFF.

In this sample, this clonotype turned up many times. This chain links TRBV12-3 or TRBV12-4 with TRBJ2-4; possible D gene TRBD1, 6 bases. The CDR3 spans 13 residues. With 5 bases removed from V and 7 bases from J, the gap between germline ends came to 12 bases. The CDR3 reads CASSPTGVNIQYF. CDR3 bases: TGTGCCAGCAGTCCGACAGGAGTCAACATTCAGTACTTC.

This clonotype was picked up one time. Relative to the germline gene, one junction end is altered; a read error may explain this. V gene TRBV7-9 combines with J gene TRBJ2-1; D gene uncertain. This CDR3 comprises 15 residues. From germline, CDR1 is SEHNR and CDR2 FQNEAQ (reference sequence). The CDR3 bases are TGTGCCAGCAGCTTAGGGGGAACAGCCCCCGACGAGCCGTTCTTC. As protein: CASSLGGTAPDEPFF.

The table lists this clonotype with many counts. This sequence joins TRBV5-1 and TRBJ2-3, with D unclear. This CDR3 is 15 amino acids long. Deletions cut 4 bases from V and 3 bases from J, with 15 bases between. Germline-derived CDR1 and CDR2 are SGHRS and YFSETQ. The CDR3 sequence is CASSPMTGTTDTQYF. Here the CDR3 DNA reads TGCGCCAGCAGCCCCATGACTGGTACGACAGATACGCAGTATTTT.

This clonotype was recorded many times. DNA of the CDR3: TGTGCCAGCAGCTTTGGGGGGACAGCTAACACCGGGGAGCTGTTTTTT. This translates into CASSFGGTANTGELFF. This chain connects TRBV5-6 to TRBJ2-2, with D tentatively TRBD1 (7 bases). Germline CDR1 SGHDT, CDR2 YYEEEE. The CDR3 sequence is 16 residues long. Trimming stripped 2 bases from V and 2 bases from J, with 13 bases between.

The rearrangement links TRBV5-1 to TRBJ2-1; D might be TRBD1 (5 bases). Germline loops: CDR1 SGHRS, CDR2 YFSETQ. This CDR3 comprises 14 residues. V was cut by 0 bases and J by 9 bases, with 13 bases left in between. The CDR3 spells CASSLEGHGAEQFF. CDR3 DNA: TGCGCCAGCAGCTTGGAGGGTCATGGGGCTGAGCAGTTCTTC.

This clonotype was counted ten times or more. The chain joins TRBV5-6 to TRBJ2-1, with 13 bases fitting TRBD2. Trimming cost V 0 bases and J 5 bases; bases outside gene matches: 17. CDR1 and CDR2 (germline): SGHDT, YYEEEE. The CDR3 covers 21 residues. The CDR3 spells CASSLEITSGGASSSHNEQFF. In DNA form, the CDR3 reads TGTGCCAGCAGCTTGGAAATTACTAGCGGGGGGGCCTCTTCATCCCACAATGAGCAGTTCTTC. Drawing the rest from reference TRBV5-6 and TRBJ2-1, the complete variable domain is DAGVTQSPTHLIKTRGQQVTLRCSPKSGHDTVSWYQQALGQGPQFIFQYYEEEERQRGNFPDRFSGHQFPNYSSELNVNALLLGDSALYLCASSLEITSGGASSSHNEQFFGPGTRLTVL.

This clonotype has ten or more counts. J is TRBJ1-3 and V is TRBV12-3 or TRBV12-4; D might be TRBD1 (6 bases). Trimming left V 3 bases short and J 7 bases short, with 13 bases between. The CDR3 spans 14 residues. The CDR3 coding sequence is TGTGCCAGCAGTTTGGGGGGACATTTCAACACCATATATTTT. It specifies CASSLGGHFNTIYF.